The clone carrying this T cell receptor beta chain showed up just once. Its antigen is currently unknown. TCRdb's copy holds only in-frame clones and misses some; the assay was immunoSEQ multiplex PCR. The sample lists about 140,000 clones, more than 80% occurring once. Trimming removed 4 bases at V and 4 bases at J, with 23 bases between. Germline lookup yields CDR1 SGHNT and CDR2 YYREEE (reference sequence). The CDR3 runs 17 residues. These data are taken from a study of T cell responses to AZD1222 COVID-19 vaccine. Study-wide points: Reportedly, nearly half the spike-specific TCRs target unmutated variant regions. At study baseline, merely several AZD1222 recipients were seropositive.

V usage is TRBV5-4 and J usage is TRBJ1-1; a possible D gene is TRBD1 (5 bases). The source material was peripheral blood, sampled on day 0 of MenACWY control vaccination. The TCR sequence derives from an adult in good health. As DNA, the CDR3 is TGTGCCAGCAGCCTAGGTGGGGTGGGGGGACGACTCACTGAAGCTTTCTTT. Amino acid sequence: CASSLGGVGGRLTEAFF.